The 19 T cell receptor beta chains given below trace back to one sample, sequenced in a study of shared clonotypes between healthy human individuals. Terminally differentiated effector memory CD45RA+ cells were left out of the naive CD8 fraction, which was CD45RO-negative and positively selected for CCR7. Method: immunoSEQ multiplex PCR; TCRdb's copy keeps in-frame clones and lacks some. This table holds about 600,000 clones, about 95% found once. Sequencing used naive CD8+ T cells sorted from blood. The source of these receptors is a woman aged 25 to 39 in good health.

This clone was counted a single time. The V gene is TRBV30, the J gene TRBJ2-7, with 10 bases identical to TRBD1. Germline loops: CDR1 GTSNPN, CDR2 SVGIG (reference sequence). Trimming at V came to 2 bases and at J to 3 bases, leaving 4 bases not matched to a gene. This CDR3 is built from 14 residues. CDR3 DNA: TGTGCCTGGAGTTCTGACAGGGGGCTCTACGAGCAGTACTTC. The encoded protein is CAWSSDRGLYEQYF.

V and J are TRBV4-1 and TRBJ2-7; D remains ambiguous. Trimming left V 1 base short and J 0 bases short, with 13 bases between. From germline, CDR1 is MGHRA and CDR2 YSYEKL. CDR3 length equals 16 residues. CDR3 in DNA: TGCGCCAGCAGCCAAGGATGGCCCCTGAGCTCCTACGAGCAGTACTTC. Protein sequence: CASSQGWPLSSYEQYF.

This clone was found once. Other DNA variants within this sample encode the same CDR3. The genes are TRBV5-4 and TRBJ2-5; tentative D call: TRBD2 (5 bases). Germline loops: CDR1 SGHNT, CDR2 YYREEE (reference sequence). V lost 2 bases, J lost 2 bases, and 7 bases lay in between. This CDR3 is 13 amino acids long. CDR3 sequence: CASSLAAQETQYF. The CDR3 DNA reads TGTGCCAGCAGCTTAGCGGCACAAGAGACCCAGTACTTC.

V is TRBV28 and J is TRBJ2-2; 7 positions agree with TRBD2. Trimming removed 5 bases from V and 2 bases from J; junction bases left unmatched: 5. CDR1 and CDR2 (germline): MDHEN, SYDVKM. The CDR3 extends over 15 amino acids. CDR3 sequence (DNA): TGTGCCAGCAGTGGGCTAGCGGTAAACACCGGGGAGCTGTTTTTT. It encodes CASSGLAVNTGELFF.

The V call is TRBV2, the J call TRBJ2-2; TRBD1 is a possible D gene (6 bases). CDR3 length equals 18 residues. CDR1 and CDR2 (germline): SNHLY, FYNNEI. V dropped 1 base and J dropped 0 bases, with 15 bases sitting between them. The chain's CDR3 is CASSEDRGFEANTGELFF. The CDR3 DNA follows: TGTGCCAGCAGTGAAGATAGGGGGTTCGAAGCGAACACCGGGGAGCTGTTTTTT.

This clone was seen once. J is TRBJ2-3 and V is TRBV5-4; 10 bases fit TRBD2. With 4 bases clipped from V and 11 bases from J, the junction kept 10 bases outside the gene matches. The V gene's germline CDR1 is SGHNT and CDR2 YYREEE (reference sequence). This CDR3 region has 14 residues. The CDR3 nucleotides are TGTGCCAGCAGCGGAGAAACGAGACTAGCGGGGCAGTATTTT. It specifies CASSGETRLAGQYF.

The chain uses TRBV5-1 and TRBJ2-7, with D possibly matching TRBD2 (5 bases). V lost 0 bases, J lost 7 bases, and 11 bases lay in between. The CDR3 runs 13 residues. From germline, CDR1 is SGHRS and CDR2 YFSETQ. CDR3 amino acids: CASSLEGSGEQYF. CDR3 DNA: TGCGCCAGCAGCTTGGAGGGTTCGGGAGAGCAGTACTTC.

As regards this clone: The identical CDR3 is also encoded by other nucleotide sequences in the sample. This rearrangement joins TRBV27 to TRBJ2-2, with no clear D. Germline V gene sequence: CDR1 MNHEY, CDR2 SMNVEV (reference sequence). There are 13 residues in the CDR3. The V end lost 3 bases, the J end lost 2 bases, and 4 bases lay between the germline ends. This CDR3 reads CASSFPNTGELFF. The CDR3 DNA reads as TGTGCCAGCAGTTTTCCCAACACCGGGGAGCTGTTTTTT.

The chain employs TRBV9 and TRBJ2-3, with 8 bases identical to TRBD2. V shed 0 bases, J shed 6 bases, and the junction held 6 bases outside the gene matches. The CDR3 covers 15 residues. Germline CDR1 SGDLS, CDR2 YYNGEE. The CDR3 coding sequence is TGTGCCAGCAGCGTAGAACTAGCGGAAGGCGATACGCAGTATTTT. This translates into CASSVELAEGDTQYF.

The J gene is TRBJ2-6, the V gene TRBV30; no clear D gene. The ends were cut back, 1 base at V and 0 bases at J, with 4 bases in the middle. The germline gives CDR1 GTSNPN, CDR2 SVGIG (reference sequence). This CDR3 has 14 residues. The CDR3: CAWSDGSGANVLTF. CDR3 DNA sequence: TGTGCCTGGAGTGATGGCTCTGGGGCCAACGTCCTGACTTTC.

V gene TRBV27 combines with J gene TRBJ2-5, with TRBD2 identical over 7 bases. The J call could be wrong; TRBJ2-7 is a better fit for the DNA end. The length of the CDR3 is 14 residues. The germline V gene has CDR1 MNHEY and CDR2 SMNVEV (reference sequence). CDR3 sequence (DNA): TGTGCCAGCAGTTACTGGGAGGGCTCCTACGAGCAGTACTTC. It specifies CASSYWEGSYEQYF.

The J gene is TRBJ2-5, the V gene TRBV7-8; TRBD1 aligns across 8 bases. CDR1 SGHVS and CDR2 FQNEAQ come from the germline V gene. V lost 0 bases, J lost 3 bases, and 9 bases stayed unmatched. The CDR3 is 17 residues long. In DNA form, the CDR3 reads TGTGCCAGCAGCTTAGCCCCAACTGAGGGACAGGAAGAGACCCAGTACTTC. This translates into CASSLAPTEGQEETQYF.

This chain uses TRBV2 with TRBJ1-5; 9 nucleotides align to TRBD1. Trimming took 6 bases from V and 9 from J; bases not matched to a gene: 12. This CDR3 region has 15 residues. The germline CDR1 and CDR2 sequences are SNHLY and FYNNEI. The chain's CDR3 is CASSAGQGVEAPQHF. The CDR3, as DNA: TGTGCCAGCAGCGCGGGACAGGGTGTGGAAGCGCCCCAGCATTTT.

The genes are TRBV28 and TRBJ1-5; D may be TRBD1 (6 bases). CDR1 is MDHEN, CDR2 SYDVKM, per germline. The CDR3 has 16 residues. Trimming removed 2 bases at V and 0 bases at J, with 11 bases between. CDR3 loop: CASSLGGLYSNQPQHF. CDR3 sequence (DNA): TGTGCCAGCAGTTTAGGGGGCCTTTATAGCAATCAGCCCCAGCATTTT.

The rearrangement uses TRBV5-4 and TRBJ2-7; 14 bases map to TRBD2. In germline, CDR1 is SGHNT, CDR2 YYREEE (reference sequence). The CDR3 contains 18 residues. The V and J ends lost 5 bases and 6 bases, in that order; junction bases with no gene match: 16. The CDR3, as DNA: TGTGCCAGCAGAAGGGGACTAGCGGGAGAGGGGTTCCTGGGCGAGCAGTACTTC. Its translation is CASRRGLAGEGFLGEQYF.

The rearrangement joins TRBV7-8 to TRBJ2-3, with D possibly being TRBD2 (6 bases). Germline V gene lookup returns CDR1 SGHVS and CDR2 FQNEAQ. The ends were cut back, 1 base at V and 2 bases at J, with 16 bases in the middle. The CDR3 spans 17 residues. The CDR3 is CASSLGGGVGLTDTQYF. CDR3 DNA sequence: TGTGCCAGCAGCTTAGGGGGAGGAGTAGGGCTCACAGATACGCAGTATTTT.

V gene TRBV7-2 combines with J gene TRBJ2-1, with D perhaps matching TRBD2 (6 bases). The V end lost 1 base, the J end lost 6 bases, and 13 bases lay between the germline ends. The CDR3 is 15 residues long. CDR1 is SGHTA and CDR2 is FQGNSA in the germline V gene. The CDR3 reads CASSLGAGWVNEQFF. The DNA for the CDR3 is TGTGCCAGCAGCTTAGGAGCGGGTTGGGTCAATGAGCAGTTCTTC.

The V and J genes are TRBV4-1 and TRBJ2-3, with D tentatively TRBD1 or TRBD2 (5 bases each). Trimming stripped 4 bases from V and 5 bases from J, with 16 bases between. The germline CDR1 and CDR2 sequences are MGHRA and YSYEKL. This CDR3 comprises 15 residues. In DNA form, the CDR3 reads TGCGCCAGCAGCCTCTTCTCCGGGACGGGAGATACGCAGTATTTT. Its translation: CASSLFSGTGDTQYF.

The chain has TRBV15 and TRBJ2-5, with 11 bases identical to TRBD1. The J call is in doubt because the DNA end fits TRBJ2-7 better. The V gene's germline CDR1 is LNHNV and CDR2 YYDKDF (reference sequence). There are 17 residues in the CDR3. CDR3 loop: CATSTDRGPQPKYEQYF. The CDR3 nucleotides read TGTGCCACCAGCACGGACAGGGGGCCACAACCTAAGTACGAGCAGTACTTC.